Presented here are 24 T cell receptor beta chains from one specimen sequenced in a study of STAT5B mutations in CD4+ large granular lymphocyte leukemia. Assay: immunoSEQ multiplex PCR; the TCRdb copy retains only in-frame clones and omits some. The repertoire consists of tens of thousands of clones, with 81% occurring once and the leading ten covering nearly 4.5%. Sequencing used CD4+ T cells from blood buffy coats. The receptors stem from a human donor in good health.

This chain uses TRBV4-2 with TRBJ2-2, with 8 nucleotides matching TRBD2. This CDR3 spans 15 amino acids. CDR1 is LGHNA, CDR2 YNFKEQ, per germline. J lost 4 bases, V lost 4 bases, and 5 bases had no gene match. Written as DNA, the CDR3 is TGTGCCAGCAGCCCCGGGACTAGGAGCACCGGGGAGCTGTTTTTT. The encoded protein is CASSPGTRSTGELFF.

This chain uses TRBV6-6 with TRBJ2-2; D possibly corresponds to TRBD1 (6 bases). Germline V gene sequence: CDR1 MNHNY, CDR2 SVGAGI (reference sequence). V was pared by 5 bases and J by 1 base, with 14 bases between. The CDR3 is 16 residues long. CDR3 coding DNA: TGTGCCAGCAGTCGTAGACAGGTACTGAACACCGGGGAGCTGTTTTTT. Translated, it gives CASSRRQVLNTGELFF.

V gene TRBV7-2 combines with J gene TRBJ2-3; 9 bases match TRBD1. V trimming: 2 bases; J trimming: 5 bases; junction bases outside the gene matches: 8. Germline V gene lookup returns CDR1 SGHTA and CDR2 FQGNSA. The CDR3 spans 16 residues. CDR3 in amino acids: CASSLSQGALQDTQYF. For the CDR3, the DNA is TGTGCCAGCAGCTTATCACAGGGGGCGCTTCAAGATACGCAGTATTTT. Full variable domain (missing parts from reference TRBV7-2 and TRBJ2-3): GAGVSQSPSNKVTEKGKDVELRCDPISGHTALYWYRQSLGQGLEFLIYFQGNSAPDKSGLPSDRFSAERTGGSVSTLTIQRTQQEDSAVYLCASSLSQGALQDTQYFGPGTRLTVL.

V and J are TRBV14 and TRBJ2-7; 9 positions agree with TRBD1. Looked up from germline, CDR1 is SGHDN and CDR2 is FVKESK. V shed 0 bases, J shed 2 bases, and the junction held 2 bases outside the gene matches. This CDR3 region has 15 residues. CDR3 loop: CASSQDWTGAYEQYF. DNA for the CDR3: TGTGCCAGCAGCCAAGATTGGACAGGGGCCTACGAGCAGTACTTC.

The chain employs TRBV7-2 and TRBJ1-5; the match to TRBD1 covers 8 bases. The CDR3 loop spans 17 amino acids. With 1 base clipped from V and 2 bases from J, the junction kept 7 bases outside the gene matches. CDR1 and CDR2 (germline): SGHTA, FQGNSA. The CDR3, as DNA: TGTGCCAGCAGCTTAGTGTCAGGGGGCGTCGGCAATCAGCCCCAGCATTTT. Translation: CASSLVSGGVGNQPQHF.

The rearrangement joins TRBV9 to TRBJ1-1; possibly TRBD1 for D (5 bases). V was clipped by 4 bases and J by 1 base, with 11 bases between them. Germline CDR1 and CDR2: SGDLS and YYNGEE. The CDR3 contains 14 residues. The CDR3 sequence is CASSLGRTNTEAFF. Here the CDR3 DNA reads TGTGCCAGCAGCCTGGGACGGACGAACACTGAAGCTTTCTTT.

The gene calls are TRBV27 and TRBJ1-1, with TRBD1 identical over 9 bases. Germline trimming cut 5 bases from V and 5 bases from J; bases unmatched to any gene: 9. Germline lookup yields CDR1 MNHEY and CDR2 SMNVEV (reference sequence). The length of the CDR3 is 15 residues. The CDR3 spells CASSPQGQGGTEAFF. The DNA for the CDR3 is TGTGCCAGCAGTCCCCAGGGACAGGGAGGGACTGAAGCTTTCTTT.

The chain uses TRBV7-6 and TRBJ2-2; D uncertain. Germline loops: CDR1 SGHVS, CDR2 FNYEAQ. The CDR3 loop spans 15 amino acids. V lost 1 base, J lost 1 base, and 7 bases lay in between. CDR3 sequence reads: CASSLGTVNTGELFF. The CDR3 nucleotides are TGTGCCAGCAGCTTAGGGACGGTGAACACCGGGGAGCTGTTTTTT.

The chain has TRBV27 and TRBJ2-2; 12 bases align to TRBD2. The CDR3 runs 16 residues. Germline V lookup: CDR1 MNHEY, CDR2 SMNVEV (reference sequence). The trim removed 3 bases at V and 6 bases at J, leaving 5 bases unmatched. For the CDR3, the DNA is TGTGCCAGCAGTTTCCTGACTAGCGGGAGACCCGGGGAGCTGTTTTTT. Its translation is CASSFLTSGRPGELFF.

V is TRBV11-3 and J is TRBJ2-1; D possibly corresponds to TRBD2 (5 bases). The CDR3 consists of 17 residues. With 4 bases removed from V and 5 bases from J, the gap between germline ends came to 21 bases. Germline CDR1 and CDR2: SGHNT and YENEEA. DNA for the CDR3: TGTGCCAGCAGCTCCTGGGTTAGGAGCGGAAGAAACAATGAGCAGTTCTTC. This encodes CASSSWVRSGRNNEQFF.

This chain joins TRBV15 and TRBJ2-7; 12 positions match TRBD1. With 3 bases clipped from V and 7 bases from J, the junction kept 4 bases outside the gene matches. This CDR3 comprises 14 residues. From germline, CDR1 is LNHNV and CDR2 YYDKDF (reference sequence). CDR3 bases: TGTGCCACCAGCAGGGGACAGGGGGCAGGGGAGCAGTACTTC. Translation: CATSRGQGAGEQYF.

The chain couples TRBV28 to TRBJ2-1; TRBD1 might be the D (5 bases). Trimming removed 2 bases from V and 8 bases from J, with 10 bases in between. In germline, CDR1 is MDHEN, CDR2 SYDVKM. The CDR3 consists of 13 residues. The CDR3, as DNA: TGTGCCAGCAGTTTAGCAGGGTACGATGAGCAGTTCTTC. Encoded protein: CASSLAGYDEQFF. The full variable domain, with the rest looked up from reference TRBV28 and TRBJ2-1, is DVKVTQSSRYLVKRTGEKVFLECVQDMDHENMFWYRQDPGLGLRLIYFSYDVKMKEKGDIPEGYSVSREKKERFSLILESASTNQTSMYLCASSLAGYDEQFFGPGTRLTVL.

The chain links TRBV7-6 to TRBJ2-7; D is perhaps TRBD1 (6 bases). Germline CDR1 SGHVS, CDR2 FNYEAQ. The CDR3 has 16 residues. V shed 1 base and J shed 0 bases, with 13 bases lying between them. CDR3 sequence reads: CASSLGMAGVSYEQYF. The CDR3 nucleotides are TGTGCCAGCAGCTTAGGGATGGCAGGGGTCTCCTACGAGCAGTACTTC.

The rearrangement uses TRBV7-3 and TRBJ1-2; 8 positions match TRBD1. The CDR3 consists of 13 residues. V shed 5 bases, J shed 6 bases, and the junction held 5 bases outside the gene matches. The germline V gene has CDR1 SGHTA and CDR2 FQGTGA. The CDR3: CASSPDRGHGYTF. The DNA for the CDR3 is TGTGCCAGCAGCCCTGACAGGGGCCATGGCTACACCTTC.

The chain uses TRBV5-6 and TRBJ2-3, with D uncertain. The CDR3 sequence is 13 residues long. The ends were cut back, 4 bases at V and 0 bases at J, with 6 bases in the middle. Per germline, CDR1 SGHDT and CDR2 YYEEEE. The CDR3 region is CASSTASTDTQYF. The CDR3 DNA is TGTGCCAGCAGCACAGCCAGCACAGATACGCAGTATTTT.

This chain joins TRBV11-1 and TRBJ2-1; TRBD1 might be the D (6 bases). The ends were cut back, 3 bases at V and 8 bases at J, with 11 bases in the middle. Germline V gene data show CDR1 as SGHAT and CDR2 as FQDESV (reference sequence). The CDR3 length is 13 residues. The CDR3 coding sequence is TGTGCCAGCAGCTTGAGACAGGTACATGAGCAGTTCTTC. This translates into CASSLRQVHEQFF. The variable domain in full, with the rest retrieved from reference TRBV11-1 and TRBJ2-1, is EAEVAQSPRYKITEKSQAVAFWCDPISGHATLYWYRQILGQGPELLVQFQDESVVDDSQLPKDRFSAERLKGVDSTLKIQPAELGDSAMYLCASSLRQVHEQFFGPGTRLTVL.

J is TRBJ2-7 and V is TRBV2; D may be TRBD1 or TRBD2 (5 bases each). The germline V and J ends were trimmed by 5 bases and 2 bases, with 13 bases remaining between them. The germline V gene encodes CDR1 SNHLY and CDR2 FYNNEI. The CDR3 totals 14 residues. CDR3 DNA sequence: TGTGCCAGCAGTTGGGACCGCCGGACCTACGAGCAGTACTTC. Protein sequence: CASSWDRRTYEQYF.

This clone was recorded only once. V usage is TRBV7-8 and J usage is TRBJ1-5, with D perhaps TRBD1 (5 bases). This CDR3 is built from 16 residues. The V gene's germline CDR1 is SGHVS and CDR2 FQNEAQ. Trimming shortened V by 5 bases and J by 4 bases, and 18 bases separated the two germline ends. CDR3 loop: CASSARAGTGNQPQHF. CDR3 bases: TGTGCCAGCAGCGCGCGTGCCGGGACTGGAAATCAGCCCCAGCATTTT.

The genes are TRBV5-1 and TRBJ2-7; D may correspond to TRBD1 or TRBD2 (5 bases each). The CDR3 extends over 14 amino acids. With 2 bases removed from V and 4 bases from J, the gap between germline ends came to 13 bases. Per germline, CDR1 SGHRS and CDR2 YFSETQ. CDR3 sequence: CASSLRGRTYEQYF. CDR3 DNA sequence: TGCGCCAGCAGCTTAAGGGGTAGGACTTACGAGCAGTACTTC.

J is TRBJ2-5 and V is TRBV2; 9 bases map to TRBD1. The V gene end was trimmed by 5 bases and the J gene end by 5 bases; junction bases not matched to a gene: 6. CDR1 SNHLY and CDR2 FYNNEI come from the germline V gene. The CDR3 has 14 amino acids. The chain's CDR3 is CASSTGTGKETQYF. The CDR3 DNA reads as TGTGCCAGCAGTACCGGGACAGGGAAGGAGACCCAGTACTTC.

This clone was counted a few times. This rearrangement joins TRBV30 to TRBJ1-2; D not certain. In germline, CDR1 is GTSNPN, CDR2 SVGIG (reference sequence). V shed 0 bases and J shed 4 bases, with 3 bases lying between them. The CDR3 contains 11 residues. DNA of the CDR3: TGTGCCTGGAGTGTGGCCTATGGCTACACCTTC. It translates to CAWSVAYGYTF.

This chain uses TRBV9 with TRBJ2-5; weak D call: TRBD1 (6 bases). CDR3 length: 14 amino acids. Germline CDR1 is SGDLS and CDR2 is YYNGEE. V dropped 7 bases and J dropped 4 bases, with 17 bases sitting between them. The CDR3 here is CASHHRVTTETQYF. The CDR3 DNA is TGTGCCAGCCACCACAGGGTAACCACAGAGACCCAGTACTTC.

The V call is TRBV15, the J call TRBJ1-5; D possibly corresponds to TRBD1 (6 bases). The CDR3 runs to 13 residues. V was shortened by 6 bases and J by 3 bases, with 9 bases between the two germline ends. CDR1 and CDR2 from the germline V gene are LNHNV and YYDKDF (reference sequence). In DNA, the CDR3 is TGTGCCACCAGAGGGGGTTACAATCAGCCCCAGCATTTT. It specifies CATRGGYNQPQHF. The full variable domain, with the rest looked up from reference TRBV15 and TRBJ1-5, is DAMVIQNPRYQVTQFGKPVTLSCSQTLNHNVMYWYQQKSSQAPKLLFHYYDKDFNNEADTPDNFQSRRPNTSFCFLDIRSPGLGDTAMYLCATRGGYNQPQHFGDGTRLSIL.

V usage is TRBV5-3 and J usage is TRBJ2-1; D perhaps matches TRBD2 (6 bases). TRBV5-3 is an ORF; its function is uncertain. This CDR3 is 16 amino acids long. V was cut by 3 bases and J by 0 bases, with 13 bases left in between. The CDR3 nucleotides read TGTGCCAGAAGCTCGACTAGTGCTGACTCCTACAATGAGCAGTTCTTC. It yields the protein CARSSTSADSYNEQFF.